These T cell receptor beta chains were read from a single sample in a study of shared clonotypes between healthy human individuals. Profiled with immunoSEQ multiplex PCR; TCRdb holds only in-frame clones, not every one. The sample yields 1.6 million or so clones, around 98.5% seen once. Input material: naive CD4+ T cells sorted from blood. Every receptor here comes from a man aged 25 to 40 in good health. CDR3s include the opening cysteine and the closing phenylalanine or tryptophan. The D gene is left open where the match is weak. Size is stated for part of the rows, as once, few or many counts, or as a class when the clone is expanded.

TGCAGCGTTAACGGGCAGGGCTATGGCTACACCTTC | CSVNGQGYGYTF | TRBV29-1 | - | - | TRBJ1-2 | 12
TGTGCCACCAGCGGGAGGGCCTATGGGAATGAGCAGTTCTTC | CATSGRAYGNEQFF | TRBV15 | - | TRBD2 | TRBJ2-1 | 14
TGCGCCAGCAGCTTGGGCCCCTCAGGGCCCGGGAGGTTCGAGCAGTACTTC | CASSLGPSGPGRFEQYF | TRBV5-1 | - | TRBD2 | TRBJ2-7 | 17
TGTGCCAGCAGCTTATCCGGGGGAGTCTACGAGCAGTACTTC | CASSLSGGVYEQYF | TRBV7-8 | once | - | TRBJ2-7 | 14
TGCGCCAGCAGATCGAGTGGTGGCACAGATACGCAGTATTTT | CASRSSGGTDTQYF | TRBV5-1 | - | - | TRBJ2-3 | 14
TGTGCCAGCAGCTTAGGGGCGGGACCGTACAATGAGCAGTTCTTC | CASSLGAGPYNEQFF | TRBV7-9 | - | - | TRBJ2-1 | 15
TGTGCCAGTAGTATCCGGGACAGGGCGGAGACCCAGTACTTC | CASSIRDRAETQYF | TRBV19 | - | TRBD1 | TRBJ2-5 | 14
TGTGCCAGCAGGGGGACAGCCTACAATGAGCAGTTCTTC | CASRGTAYNEQFF | TRBV28 | - | TRBD1 | TRBJ2-1 | 13
TGTGCCAGCAGCTTGGATACGGGACCCATCTCCTACGAGCAGTACTTC | CASSLDTGPISYEQYF | TRBV9 | - | - | TRBJ2-7 | 16
TGTGCCAGCAGTGAAGCCTCGACCCCGCGGACCCAGTACTTC | CASSEASTPRTQYF | TRBV2 | - | - | TRBJ2-5 | 14
TGTGCCAGCAGCTTAGCACCGGGACTAGCGGCTGCTGAGCAGTTCTTC | CASSLAPGLAAAEQFF | TRBV11-3 | - | TRBD2 | TRBJ2-1 | 16
TGCGCCAGCAGTGAGTCGATGAAGTTCTCCTACAATGAGCAGTTCTTC | CASSESMKFSYNEQFF | TRBV10-1 | - | - | TRBJ2-1 | 16
TGTGCCAGCAAAGACACCCCGGGACAGTATCCCTACGAGCAGTACTTC | CASKDTPGQYPYEQYF | TRBV6-6 | - | TRBD1 | TRBJ2-7 | 16
TGTGCCAGCAGCTTAGGATTGGGGCAGGGGAACTACAATGAGCAGTTCTTC | CASSLGLGQGNYNEQFF | TRBV7-6 | - | - | TRBJ2-1 | 17
TGTGCCAGCAGCCCCCAAGCGGGAGTAATCACCGGGGAGCTGTTTTTT | CASSPQAGVITGELFF | TRBV5-4 | - | TRBD2 | TRBJ2-2 | 16
TGTGCCAGCAGCACTGGACGGTTGAACACTGAAGCTTTCTTT | CASSTGRLNTEAFF | TRBV5-4 | - | - | TRBJ1-1 | 14
TGTGCCAGCAGCACAGAGGGGCTATACAATGAGCAGTTCTTC | CASSTEGLYNEQFF | TRBV11-3 | - | - | TRBJ2-1 | 14
TGTGCCAGAAGCTTGGTAGGGGATCACGGAAAACGCCGGCACTACGAGCAGTACTTC | CARSLVGDHGKRRHYEQYF | TRBV5-3 | - | - | TRBJ2-7 | 19
TGTGCCAGCAGCGTCGGGACAGGGGCGAATCAGCCCCAGCATTTT | CASSVGTGANQPQHF | TRBV5-4 | - | TRBD1 | TRBJ1-5 | 15
TGCAGTGCTAGATTTATCTACGAGCAGTACTTC | CSARFIYEQYF | TRBV20-1 | - | - | TRBJ2-7 | 11
TGCGCCAGCAGCGGAGGGGGGACCTCCTACGAGCAGTACTTC | CASSGGGTSYEQYF | TRBV5-1 | - | - | TRBJ2-7 | 14
TGCGCCAGCAGCTTGAGGGGGTTGAACGATCGAGGTACCTACGAGCAGTACTTC | CASSLRGLNDRGTYEQYF | TRBV5-1 | - | - | TRBJ2-7 | 18
TGCGCCAGCAGCTTGGTAAGGGGTGAGACCCAGTACTTC | CASSLVRGETQYF | TRBV5-1 | - | - | TRBJ2-5 | 13
TGCGCCAGCAGCGCATCCAAAGAGACCCAGTACTTC | CASSASKETQYF | TRBV10-2 | - | - | TRBJ2-5 | 12
TGTGCCAGCAGTCGACAGGTGGGGGCTCAAGGGGCCCAGTACTTC | CASSRQVGAQGAQYF | TRBV6-5 | - | - | TRBJ2-5 | 15
TGTGCCAGCAGCTTGGGAAGCGGGACCACAGATACGCAGTATTTT | CASSLGSGTTDTQYF | TRBV5-4 | - | TRBD2 | TRBJ2-3 | 15
TGTGCCAGCAGCTTGATGGGATCGGAGACCCAGTACTTC | CASSLMGSETQYF | TRBV7-9 | once | - | TRBJ2-5 | 13
TGTGCCAGCAGTGACTATCTGAAGGGAACTAACGTCCTGACTTTC | CASSDYLKGTNVLTF | TRBV25-1 | - | - | TRBJ2-6 | 15
TGTGCCAGCAGCTTAAACAGCTACACAGATACGCAGTATTTT | CASSLNSYTDTQYF | TRBV7-2 | - | - | TRBJ2-3 | 14
TGTGCCAGCAGCTTTATTCGTACGGGGGGTGCTGAAGCTTTCTTT | CASSFIRTGGAEAFF | TRBV7-9 | - | - | TRBJ1-1 | 15
TGTGCCAGTAGCGGGAGAATGTCTAGTACAGATACGCAGTATTTT | CASSGRMSSTDTQYF | TRBV27 | - | TRBD2 | TRBJ2-3 | 15
TGCGCCAGCAGTGCTGGGACAGAGTACACCGGGGAGCTGTTTTTT | CASSAGTEYTGELFF | TRBV10-1 | - | TRBD1 | TRBJ2-2 | 15
TGCGCCAGCAGCCAACGACAGAGACTAGCGGGAGGAGGTAATGAGCAGTTCTTC | CASSQRQRLAGGGNEQFF | TRBV4-3 | - | TRBD2 | TRBJ2-1 | 18
TGTGCCACCAGCAGAGATGCGGGCGAGCAGTACTTC | CATSRDAGEQYF | TRBV15 | - | - | TRBJ2-7 | 12
TGTGCCAGCAGCGTAGGGGGGGCTAGCTCCTACGAGCAGTACTTC | CASSVGGASSYEQYF | TRBV9 | - | - | TRBJ2-7 | 15
TGTGCCAGCAGCCCCCGGACTAGCGGGTTCCGCTCCAATGAGCAGTTCTTC | CASSPRTSGFRSNEQFF | TRBV11-3 | - | TRBD2 | TRBJ2-1 | 17
TGTGCCAGCTCACCAGTCGGGACAAACAATCAGCCCCAGCATTTT | CASSPVGTNNQPQHF | TRBV18 | - | - | TRBJ1-5 | 15
TGTGCCAGCAAGCGGGGTGTAGAGACCCAGTACTTC | CASKRGVETQYF | TRBV28 | - | TRBD2 | TRBJ2-5 | 12
TGTGCCAGCAGCCCCCGGGGGGATAGCAATCAGCCCCAGCATTTT | CASSPRGDSNQPQHF | TRBV9 | - | - | TRBJ1-5 | 15
TGCGCCAGCAGCTTGGTAGCGGGGGCCTACAATGAGCAGTTCTTC | CASSLVAGAYNEQFF | TRBV5-1 | - | TRBD2 | TRBJ2-1 | 15
TGTGCCAGCAGCCTCGGGGGCACCGGGGAGCTGTTTTTT | CASSLGGTGELFF | TRBV9 | - | - | TRBJ2-2 | 13
TGCGCCAGCAGTGAGAAGGGACTAGCGGGAGGTAGAAGCTCCTACAATGAGCAGTTCTTC | CASSEKGLAGGRSSYNEQFF | TRBV10-1 | - | TRBD2 | TRBJ2-1 | 20
TGTGCCAGCAGAACTAAACAGCACTCACAAGAGACCCAGTACTTC | CASRTKQHSQETQYF | TRBV6-1 | - | - | TRBJ2-5 | 15
TGTGCCAGCTCACCCCCGGGACTAGCGGGAGTTACTGAGCAGTTCTTC | CASSPPGLAGVTEQFF | TRBV18 | - | TRBD2 | TRBJ2-1 | 16